The clone carrying this T cell receptor (beta chain) was counted only a few times. Antigen specificity is unknown. The sample is drawn from a study of blood T cells in healthy people across ages. For the second PCR, which ran for 7 to 11 cycles, a sample-barcoded 5' primer and a J-beta primer mix were used. A tag from a template-switch adaptor with 12 random nucleotides marked each cDNA molecule. Every sample returned 2.5 million or more CDR3-containing paired-end reads. TCRdb used MiXCR to reprocess the 5' RACE reads, holding one entry per CDR3 protein. The sample records roughly 800,000 distinct CDR3 sequences, 58% being singletons. The V end was cut by 0 bases, the J end by 4 bases, with 14 bases between. CDR3 length: 15 amino acids. The V gene's germline CDR1 is SGHRS and CDR2 YFSETQ. Findings of the study overall: Roughly linear age-related decline in beta diversity appeared, significant by age 40. Investigators viewed diversity estimates from one million T cells as underestimates, the study reported.

The sequence derives from a man younger than 40 in good health. The sequenced material came from blood. This sequence joins TRBV5-1 and TRBJ2-7; TRBD1 might be the D (5 bases). In DNA form, the CDR3 reads TGCGCCAGCAGCTTGGAACAGGATTCCCGTTACGAGCAGTACTTC. Translation: CASSLEQDSRYEQYF.